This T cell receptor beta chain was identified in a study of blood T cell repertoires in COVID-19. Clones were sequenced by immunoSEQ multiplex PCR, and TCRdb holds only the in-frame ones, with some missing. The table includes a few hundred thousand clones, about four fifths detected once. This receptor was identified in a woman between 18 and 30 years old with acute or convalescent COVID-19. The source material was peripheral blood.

The CDR3 coding sequence is TGTGCCAGTAGTATAGTCTTTCAGGGCAATGAGCAGTTCTTC. Translated, it gives CASSIVFQGNEQFF. V and J are TRBV19 and TRBJ2-1; TRBD1 might be the D (5 bases). Germline V gives CDR1 LNHDA, CDR2 SQIVND (reference sequence). Trimming stripped 1 base from V and 6 bases from J, with 10 bases between. CDR3 length: 14 residues.